This record looks at one TCR beta chain sequence and its context. Trimming stripped 8 bases from V and 0 bases from J, with 11 bases between. Germline V gene lookup returns CDR1 SNHLY and CDR2 FYNNEI. CDR3 length equals 14 residues. These data originate in a study of T cell responses to AZD1222 COVID-19 vaccine. Only in-frame clones appear in the TCRdb table, and some are missing; sequencing was by immunoSEQ multiplex PCR. Of 100,000 to 150,000 clones listed, approximately 90% are singletons. The clonotype originates from an adult in good health. The chain uses TRBV2 and TRBJ1-3, with TRBD1 as a possible D gene (5 bases). The sample here was peripheral blood, taken on day 0 of AZD1222 vaccination. CDR3 residues: CASRQGLSGNTIYF. In DNA, the CDR3 is TGTGCCAGCCGCCAGGGACTCTCTGGAAACACCATATATTTT.